This T cell receptor beta chain was recovered during a study of cytomegalovirus exposure and HLA in healthy donors. On the study more broadly: An early data release held some 85 million unique TCRs from HLA-typed donors.

The V segment lost 4 bases and the J segment 6 bases; nucleotides outside the gene matches: 7. The CDR3 contains 14 residues. Germline V CDR1 and CDR2: SGDLS, YYNGEE. Concerning this clone itself: The antigen is unknown.

Amplification used 60 Vbeta primers and 13 Jbeta primers. TCRdb keeps only in-frame clones here, not all; method: immunoSEQ multiplex PCR. The sample includes fewer than 130,000 clones, around 79% of them seen just once. Whole-study findings and limits: In a later analysis, TCR beta V- and J-gene trimming was associated with a missense DCLRE1C variant. Reports showed the classifier diagnosing cytomegalovirus status with high specificity and sensitivity. Data from an earlier analysis indicated that most TCR beta V segments were productive either about 90% or about 30% of the time.

The sequence derives from a woman in her thirties in good health and CMV-seronegative. Sequencing was done on a sample of PBMCs. J is TRBJ2-1 and V is TRBV9; 7 bases are shared with TRBD2. The CDR3 DNA reads TGTGCCAGCAGCTCTGCCTTAGCGGGCAATGAGCAGTTCTTC. Encoded protein: CASSSALAGNEQFF.